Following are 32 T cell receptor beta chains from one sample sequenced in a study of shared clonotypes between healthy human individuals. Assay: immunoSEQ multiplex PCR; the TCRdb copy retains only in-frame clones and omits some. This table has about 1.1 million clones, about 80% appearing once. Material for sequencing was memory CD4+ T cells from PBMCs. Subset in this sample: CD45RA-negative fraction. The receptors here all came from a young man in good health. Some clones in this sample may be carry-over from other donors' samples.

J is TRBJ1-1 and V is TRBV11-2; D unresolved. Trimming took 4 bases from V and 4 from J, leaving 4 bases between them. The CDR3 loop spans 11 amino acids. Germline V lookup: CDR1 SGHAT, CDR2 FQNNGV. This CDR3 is CASSWGTEAFF. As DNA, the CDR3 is TGTGCCAGCAGCTGGGGCACTGAAGCTTTCTTT.

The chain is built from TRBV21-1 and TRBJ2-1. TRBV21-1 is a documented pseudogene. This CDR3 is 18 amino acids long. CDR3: CASSKENWTVSSYNEQFF. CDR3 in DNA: TGTGCCAGCAGCAAGGAAAACTGGACGGTAAGCTCCTACAATGAGCAGTTCTTC.

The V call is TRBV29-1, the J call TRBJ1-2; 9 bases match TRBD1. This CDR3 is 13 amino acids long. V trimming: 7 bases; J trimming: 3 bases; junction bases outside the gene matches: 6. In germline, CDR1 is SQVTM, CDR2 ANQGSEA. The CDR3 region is CSGGTGTDYGYTF. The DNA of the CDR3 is TGCAGCGGAGGGACAGGGACGGACTATGGCTACACCTTC.

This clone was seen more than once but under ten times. The CDR3 DNA reads TGTGCCAGCAGCTTAAAGACGGTCCCAGGGGAGTACGAGCAGTACTTC. Encoded protein: CASSLKTVPGEYEQYF. This chain connects TRBV7-3 to TRBJ2-7; weak D call: TRBD1 (6 bases). The V end lost 1 base, the J end lost 4 bases, and 17 bases lay between the germline ends. The CDR3 consists of 16 residues. The germline V gene encodes CDR1 SGHTA and CDR2 FQGTGA.

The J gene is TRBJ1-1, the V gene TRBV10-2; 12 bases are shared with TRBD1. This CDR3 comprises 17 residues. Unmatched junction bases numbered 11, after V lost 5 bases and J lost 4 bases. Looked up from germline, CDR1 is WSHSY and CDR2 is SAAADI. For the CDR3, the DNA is TGCGCCAGCAGTCCCCGGGACAGGGGGCGTTATGGCACTGAAGCTTTCTTT. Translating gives CASSPRDRGRYGTEAFF.

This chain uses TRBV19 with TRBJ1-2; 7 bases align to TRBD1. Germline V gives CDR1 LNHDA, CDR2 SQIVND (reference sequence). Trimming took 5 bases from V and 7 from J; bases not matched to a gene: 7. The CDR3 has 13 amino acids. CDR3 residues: CASSPDRVPGYTF. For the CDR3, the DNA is TGTGCCAGTAGTCCCGACAGGGTACCTGGCTACACCTTC.

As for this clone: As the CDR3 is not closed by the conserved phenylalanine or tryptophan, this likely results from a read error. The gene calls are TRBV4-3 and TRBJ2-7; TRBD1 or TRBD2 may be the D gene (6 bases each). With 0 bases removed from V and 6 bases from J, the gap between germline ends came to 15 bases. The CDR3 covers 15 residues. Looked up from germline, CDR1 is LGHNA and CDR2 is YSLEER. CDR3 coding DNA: TGCGCCAGCAGCCAAGAGGGGGGTCAGGGGTTCGAGCAGTACCTC. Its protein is CASSQEGGQGFEQYL.

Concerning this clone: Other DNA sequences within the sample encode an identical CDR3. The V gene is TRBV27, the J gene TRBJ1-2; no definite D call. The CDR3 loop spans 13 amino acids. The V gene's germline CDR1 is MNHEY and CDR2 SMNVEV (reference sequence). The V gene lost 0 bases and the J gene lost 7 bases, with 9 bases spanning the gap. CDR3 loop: CASSLSRGLGYTF. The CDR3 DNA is TGTGCCAGCAGTTTATCCCGAGGGCTTGGCTACACCTTC.

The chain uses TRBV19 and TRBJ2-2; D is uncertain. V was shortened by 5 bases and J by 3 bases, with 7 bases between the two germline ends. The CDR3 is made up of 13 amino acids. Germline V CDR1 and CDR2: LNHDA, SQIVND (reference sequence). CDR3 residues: CASSFLHTGELFF. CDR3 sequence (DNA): TGTGCCAGTAGTTTCTTACACACCGGGGAGCTGTTTTTT.

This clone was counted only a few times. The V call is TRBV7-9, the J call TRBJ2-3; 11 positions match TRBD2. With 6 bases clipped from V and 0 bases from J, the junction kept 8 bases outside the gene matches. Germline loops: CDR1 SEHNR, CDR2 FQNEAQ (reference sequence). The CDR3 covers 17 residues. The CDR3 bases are TGTGCCAGCAGTAGGGTAGCGGGAGGGCTGAGCACAGATACGCAGTATTTT. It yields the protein CASSRVAGGLSTDTQYF.

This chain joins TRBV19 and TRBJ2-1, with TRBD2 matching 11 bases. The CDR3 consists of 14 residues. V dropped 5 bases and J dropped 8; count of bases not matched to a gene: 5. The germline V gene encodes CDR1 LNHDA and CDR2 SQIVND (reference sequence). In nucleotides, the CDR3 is TGTGCCAGTAGTTTAGCGGGAGGGATCCATGAGCAGTTCTTC. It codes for CASSLAGGIHEQFF.

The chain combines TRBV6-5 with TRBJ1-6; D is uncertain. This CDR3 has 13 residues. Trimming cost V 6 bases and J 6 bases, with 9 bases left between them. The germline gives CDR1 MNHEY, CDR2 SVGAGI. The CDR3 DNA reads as TGTGCCAGCAGCCGTACACTTAATTCACCCCTCCACTTT. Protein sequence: CASSRTLNSPLHF.

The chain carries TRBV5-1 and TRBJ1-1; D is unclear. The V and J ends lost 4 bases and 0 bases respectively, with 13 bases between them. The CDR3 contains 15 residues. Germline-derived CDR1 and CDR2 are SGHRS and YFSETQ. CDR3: CASSTEIPMNTEAFF. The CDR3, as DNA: TGCGCCAGCAGCACAGAGATCCCGATGAACACTGAAGCTTTCTTT.

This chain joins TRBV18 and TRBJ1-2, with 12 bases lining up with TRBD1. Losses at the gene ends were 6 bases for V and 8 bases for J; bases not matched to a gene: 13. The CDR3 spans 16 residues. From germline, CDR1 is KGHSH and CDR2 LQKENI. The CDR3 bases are TGTGCCAGCTCTCCAGCCTGGGACAGGGGGCTTTACGGCTACACCTTC. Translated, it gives CASSPAWDRGLYGYTF.

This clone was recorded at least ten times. The chain's CDR3 is CASSFLARGLDYGYTF. CDR3 sequence (DNA): TGTGCCAGCAGTTTCTTAGCCAGGGGGCTGGACTATGGCTACACCTTC. The V call is TRBV2, the J call TRBJ1-2; TRBD1 matches at 8 bases. The CDR3 runs 16 residues. Per germline, CDR1 SNHLY and CDR2 FYNNEI. Unmatched junction bases numbered 11, after V lost 5 bases and J lost 3 bases. Full variable domain (outside the CDR3, taken from reference TRBV2 and TRBJ1-2): EPEVTQTPSHQVTQMGQEVILRCVPISNHLYFYWYRQILGQKVEFLVSFYNNEISEKSEIFDDQFSVERPDGSNFTLKIRSTKLEDSAMYFCASSFLARGLDYGYTFGSGTRLTVV.

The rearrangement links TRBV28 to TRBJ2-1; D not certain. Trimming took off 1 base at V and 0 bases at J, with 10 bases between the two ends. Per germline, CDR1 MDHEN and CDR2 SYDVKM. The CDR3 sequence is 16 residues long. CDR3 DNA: TGTGCCAGCAGTTTATATGCGGCGAGCTCCTACAATGAGCAGTTCTTC. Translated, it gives CASSLYAASSYNEQFF. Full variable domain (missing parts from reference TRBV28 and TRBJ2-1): DVKVTQSSRYLVKRTGEKVFLECVQDMDHENMFWYRQDPGLGLRLIYFSYDVKMKEKGDIPEGYSVSREKKERFSLILESASTNQTSMYLCASSLYAASSYNEQFFGPGTRLTVL.

The CDR3 DNA reads TGCAGTGCCCATCTCAACCAGCAGTTCTTC. This translates into CSAHLNQQFF. The chain couples TRBV20-1 to TRBJ2-1, with D unclear. Germline V lookup: CDR1 DFQATT, CDR2 SNEGSKA (reference sequence). The CDR3 contains 10 residues. Trimming removed 6 bases from V and 11 bases from J, with 11 bases in between.

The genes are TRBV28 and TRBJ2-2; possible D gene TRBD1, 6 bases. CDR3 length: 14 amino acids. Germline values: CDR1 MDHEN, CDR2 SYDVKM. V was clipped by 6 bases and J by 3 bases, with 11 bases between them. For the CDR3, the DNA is TGTGCCAGCAGCTGGACAGCGGACACCGGGGAGCTGTTTTTT. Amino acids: CASSWTADTGELFF.

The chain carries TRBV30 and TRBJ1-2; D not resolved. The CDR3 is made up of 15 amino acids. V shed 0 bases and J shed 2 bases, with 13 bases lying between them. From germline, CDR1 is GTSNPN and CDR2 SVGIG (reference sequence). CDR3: CAWSVNLGTNYGYTF. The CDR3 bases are TGTGCCTGGAGTGTAAATCTCGGTACCAACTATGGCTACACCTTC.

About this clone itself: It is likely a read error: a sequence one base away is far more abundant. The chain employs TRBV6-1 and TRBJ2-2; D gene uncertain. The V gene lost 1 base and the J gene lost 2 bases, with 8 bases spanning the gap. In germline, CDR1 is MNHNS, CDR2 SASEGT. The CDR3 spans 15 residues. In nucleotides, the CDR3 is TGTGCCAGCAGTGAAGAAGAAGTAAACACCGGGGAGCTGTTTTTT. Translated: CASSEEEVNTGELFF.

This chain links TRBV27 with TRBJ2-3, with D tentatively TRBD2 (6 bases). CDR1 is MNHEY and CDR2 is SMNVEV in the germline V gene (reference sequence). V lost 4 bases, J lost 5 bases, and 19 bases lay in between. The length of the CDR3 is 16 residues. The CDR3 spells CASSSTLGSWKDTQYF. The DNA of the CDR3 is TGTGCCAGCAGTTCAACACTCGGGAGTTGGAAAGATACGCAGTATTTT.

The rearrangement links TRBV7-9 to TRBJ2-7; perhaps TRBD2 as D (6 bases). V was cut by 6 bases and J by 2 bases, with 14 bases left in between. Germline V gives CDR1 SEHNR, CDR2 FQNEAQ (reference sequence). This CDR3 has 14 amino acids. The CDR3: CASSSRAGTYEQYF. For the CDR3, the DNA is TGTGCCAGCAGTTCGCGTGCGGGGACCTACGAGCAGTACTTC.

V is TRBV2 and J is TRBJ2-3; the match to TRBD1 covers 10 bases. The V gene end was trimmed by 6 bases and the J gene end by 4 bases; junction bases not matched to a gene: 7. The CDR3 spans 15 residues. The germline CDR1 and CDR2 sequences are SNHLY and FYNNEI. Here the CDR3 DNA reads TGTGCCAGCAGCAGGGACAGGGGCCTCGCAGATACGCAGTATTTT. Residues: CASSRDRGLADTQYF.

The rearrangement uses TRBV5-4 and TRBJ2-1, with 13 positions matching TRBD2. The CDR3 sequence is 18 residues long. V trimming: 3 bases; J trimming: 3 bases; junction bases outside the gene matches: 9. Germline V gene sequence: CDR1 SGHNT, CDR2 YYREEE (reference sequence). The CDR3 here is CASSYIRLAGGVYNEQFF. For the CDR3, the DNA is TGTGCCAGCAGCTATATAAGACTAGCGGGAGGTGTCTACAATGAGCAGTTCTTC.

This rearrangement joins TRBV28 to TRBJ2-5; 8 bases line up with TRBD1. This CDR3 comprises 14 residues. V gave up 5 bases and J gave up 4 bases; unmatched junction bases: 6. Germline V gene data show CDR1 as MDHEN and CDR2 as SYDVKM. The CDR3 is CASSTGGRGETQYF. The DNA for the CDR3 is TGTGCCAGCAGTACAGGGGGGCGCGGAGAGACCCAGTACTTC.

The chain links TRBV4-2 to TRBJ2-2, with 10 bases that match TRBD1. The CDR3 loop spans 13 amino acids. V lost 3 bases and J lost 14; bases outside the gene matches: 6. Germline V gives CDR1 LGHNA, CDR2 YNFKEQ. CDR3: CASSQGDRGKLFF. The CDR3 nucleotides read TGTGCCAGCAGCCAGGGGGACAGGGGTAAACTGTTTTTT.

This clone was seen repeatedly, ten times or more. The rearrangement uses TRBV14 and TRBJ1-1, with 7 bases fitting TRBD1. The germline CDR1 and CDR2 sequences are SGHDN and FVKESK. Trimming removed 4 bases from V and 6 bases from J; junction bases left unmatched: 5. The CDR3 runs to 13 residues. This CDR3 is CASSPFRGAEAFF. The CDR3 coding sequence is TGTGCCAGCAGCCCCTTCAGGGGGGCTGAAGCTTTCTTT.

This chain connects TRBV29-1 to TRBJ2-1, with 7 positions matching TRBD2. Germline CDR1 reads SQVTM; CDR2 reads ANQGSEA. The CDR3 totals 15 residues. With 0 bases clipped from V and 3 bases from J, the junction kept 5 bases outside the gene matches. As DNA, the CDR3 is TGCAGCGTTGAAGATCAGGGCGGGAGCTACAATGAGCAGTTCTTC. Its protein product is CSVEDQGGSYNEQFF.

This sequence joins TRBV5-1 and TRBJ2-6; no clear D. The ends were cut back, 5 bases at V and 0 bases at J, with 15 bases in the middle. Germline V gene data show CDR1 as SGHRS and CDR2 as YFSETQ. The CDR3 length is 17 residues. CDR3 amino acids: CASSNRVVSSGANVLTF. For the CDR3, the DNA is TGCGCCAGCAGTAACAGAGTGGTAAGCTCTGGGGCCAACGTCCTGACTTTC.

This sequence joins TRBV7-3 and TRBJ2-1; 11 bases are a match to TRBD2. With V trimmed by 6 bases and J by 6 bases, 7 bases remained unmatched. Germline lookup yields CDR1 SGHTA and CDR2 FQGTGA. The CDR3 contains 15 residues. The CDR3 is CASRSTGTSGNEQFF. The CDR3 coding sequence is TGTGCCAGCAGGTCGACCGGGACTAGCGGCAATGAGCAGTTCTTC.

In DNA, the CDR3 is TGCGCCAGCAGCACACGACAGGGTACCCCCTACGAGCAGTACTTC. Its translation is CASSTRQGTPYEQYF. This chain connects TRBV4-3 to TRBJ2-7; 7 bases line up with TRBD1. The germline V gene encodes CDR1 LGHNA and CDR2 YSLEER. The CDR3 covers 15 residues. The V and J ends lost 5 bases and 2 bases, in that order; junction bases with no gene match: 9.

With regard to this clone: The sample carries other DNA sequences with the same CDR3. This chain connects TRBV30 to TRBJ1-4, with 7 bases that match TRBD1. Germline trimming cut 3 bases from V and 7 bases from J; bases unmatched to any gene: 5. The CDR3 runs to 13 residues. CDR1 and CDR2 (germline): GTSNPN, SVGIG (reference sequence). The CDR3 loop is CAWSGRGREKLFF. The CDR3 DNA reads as TGTGCCTGGAGCGGGAGGGGGCGTGAAAAACTGTTTTTT.